This T cell receptor beta chain was observed in a study of human T cells and chemical hapten exposure. Across the study: Mostly female patients had alopecia areata, totalis or universalis.

Study-level results: There was no change with DPC sensitization in TCRs above 1 in 1000 frequency.

TCRdb fed the RACE reads into MiXCR, producing one record per CDR3 protein. The profile shows about 380,000 distinct CDR3 sequences, nearly 6.5% of them singletons. Time point meaning: patch test 2, 6 weeks after DPC sensitization. Treatment defined: therapeutic diphenylcyclopropenone sensitization with weekly scalp DPC. Blood draws preceded each patch test application. The study enrolled 18 to 70-year-old alopecia patients suitable for DPC. There are many counts of this clonotype. As yet, its antigen is unknown. The CDR3 consists of 15 residues. Per germline, CDR1 DFQATT and CDR2 SNEGSKA (reference sequence). V shed 0 bases and J 1 base; nucleotides not matched to a gene: 2.

The source material was whole blood, sampled in connection with sensitization to the hapten diphenylcyclopropenone (DPC). This clonotype originated in a woman under 30 with alopecia areata. Some clones in this sample may be carry-over from other donors' samples. The rearrangement links TRBV20-1 to TRBJ1-1, with 10 positions matching TRBD1. The CDR3 DNA is TGCAGTGCTAGAGAGACAGGGGGCAGGAACACTGAAGCTTTCTTT. Translated: CSARETGGRNTEAFF.